The clone carrying this TCR beta chain has only a few counts. This specimen comes from a study of beta chain features in type 1 diabetes. The CDR3 has 12 amino acids. The V end was cut by 5 bases, the J end by 10 bases, with 13 bases between. Germline V gene lookup returns CDR1 SGHDT and CDR2 YYEEEE. Sequencing targeted expressed TCRB transcripts, as all isolated RNA had been reverse transcribed. Profiling relied on immunoSEQ multiplex PCR, and the TCRdb table lists in-frame clones only, not all of them. In the table there are about 180,000 clones, 10% to 15% of which are singletons. Source material: central memory CD4+ T cells from blood. This clonotype originated in a woman under 30 in good health. The chain combines TRBV5-6 with TRBJ2-1; no firm D call. DNA of the CDR3: TGTGCCAGCAGTACGCCCTTCCGGGAGCAGTTCTTC. Amino acids: CASSTPFREQFF.